The T cell receptor (beta chain) under discussion was sequenced for a study of T cells in Graves' hyperthyroidism and ophthalmopathy. RNA transcripts provided the source from which TCR beta CDR3 regions were amplified. When the TCR CDR3 underwent first-round RT-PCR, the HTBI primer set was used. TCRdb analysed the multiplex PCR reads with MiXCR anew, one entry per CDR3 protein. The sample carries more than 500,000 distinct CDR3 sequences, 15% to 20% recorded once. CDR3 size: 14 residues. V was shortened by 5 bases and J by 4 bases, with 11 bases between the two germline ends. The germline V gene has CDR1 SGHTA and CDR2 FQGNSA. Stable Graves' hyperthyroidism meant no ophthalmopathy progression within 18 months.

The receptor's source is a woman between 25 and 40 years old with Graves' hyperthyroidism. This chain uses TRBV7-2 with TRBJ2-2, with D possibly being TRBD2 (5 bases). The sample comprised blood. The CDR3 region is CASSPQTSTGELFF. Written as DNA, the CDR3 is TGTGCCAGCAGCCCCCAAACTAGCACCGGGGAGCTGTTTTTT.